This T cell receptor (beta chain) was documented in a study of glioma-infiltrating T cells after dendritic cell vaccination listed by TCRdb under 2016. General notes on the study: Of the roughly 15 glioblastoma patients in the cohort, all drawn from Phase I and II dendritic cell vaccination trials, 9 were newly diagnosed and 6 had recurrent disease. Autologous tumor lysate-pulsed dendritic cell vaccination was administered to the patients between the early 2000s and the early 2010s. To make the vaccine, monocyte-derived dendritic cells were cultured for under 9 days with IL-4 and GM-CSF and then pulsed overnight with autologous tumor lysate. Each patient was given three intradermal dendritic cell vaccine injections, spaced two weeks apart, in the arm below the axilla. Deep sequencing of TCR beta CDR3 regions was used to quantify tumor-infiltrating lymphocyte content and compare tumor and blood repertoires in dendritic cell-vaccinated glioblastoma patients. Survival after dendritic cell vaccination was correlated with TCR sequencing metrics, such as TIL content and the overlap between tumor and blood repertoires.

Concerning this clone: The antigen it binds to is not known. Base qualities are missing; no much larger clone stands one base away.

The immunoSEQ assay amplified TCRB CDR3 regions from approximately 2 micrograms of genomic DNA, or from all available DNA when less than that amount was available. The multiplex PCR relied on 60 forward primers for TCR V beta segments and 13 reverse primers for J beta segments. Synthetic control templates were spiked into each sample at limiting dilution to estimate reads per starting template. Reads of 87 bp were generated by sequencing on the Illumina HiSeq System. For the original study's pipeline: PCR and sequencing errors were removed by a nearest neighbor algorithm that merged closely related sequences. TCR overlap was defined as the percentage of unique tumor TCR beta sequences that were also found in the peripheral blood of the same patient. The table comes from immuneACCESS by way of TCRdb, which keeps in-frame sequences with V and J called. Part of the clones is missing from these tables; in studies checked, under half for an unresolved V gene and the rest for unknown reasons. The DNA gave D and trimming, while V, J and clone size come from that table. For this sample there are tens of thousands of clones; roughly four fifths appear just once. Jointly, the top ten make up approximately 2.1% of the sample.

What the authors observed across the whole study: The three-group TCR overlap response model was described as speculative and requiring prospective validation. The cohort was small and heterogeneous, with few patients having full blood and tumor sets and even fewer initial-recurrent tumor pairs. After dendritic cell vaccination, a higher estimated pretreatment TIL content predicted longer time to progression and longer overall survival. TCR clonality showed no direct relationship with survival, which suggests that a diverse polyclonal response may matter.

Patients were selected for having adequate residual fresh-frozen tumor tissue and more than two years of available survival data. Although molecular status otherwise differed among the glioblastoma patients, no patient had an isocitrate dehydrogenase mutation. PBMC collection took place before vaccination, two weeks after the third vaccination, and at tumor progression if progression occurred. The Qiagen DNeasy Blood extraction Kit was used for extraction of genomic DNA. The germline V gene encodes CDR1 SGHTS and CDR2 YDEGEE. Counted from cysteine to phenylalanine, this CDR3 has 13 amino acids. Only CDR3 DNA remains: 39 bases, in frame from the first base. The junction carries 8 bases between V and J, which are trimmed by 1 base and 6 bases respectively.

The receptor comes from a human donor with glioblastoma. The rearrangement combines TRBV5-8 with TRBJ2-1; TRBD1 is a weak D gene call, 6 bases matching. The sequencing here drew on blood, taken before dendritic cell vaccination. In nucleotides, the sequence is TGTGCCAGCAGCTTGCGGACAGTCAATGAGCAGTTCTTC. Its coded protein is CASSLRTVNEQFF. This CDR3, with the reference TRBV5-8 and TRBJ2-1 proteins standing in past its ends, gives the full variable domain EAGVTQSPTHLIKTRGQQATLRCSPISGHTSVYWYQQALGLGLQFLLWYDEGEERNRGNFPPRFSGRQFPNYSSELNVNALELEDSALYLCASSLRTVNEQFFGPGTRLTVL.